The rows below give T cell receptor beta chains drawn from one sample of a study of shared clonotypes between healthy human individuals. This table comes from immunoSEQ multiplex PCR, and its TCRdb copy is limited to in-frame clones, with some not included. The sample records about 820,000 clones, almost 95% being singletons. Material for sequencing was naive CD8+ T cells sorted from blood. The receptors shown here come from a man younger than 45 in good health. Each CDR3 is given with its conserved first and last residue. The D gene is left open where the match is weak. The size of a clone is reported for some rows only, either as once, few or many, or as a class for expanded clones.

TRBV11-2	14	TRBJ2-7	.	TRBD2	TGTGCCAGCAGCACCCCCGGGGGGTCCTACGAGCAGTACTTC	CASSTPGGSYEQYF
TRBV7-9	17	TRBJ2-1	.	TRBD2	TGTGCCAGCAGCCAAGGGACTAGCGGGCTAATTTACAATGAGCAGTTCTTC	CASSQGTSGLIYNEQFF
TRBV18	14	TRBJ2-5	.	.	TGTGCCAGCTCACCACCGGGACTCCAAGAGACCCAGTACTTC	CASSPPGLQETQYF
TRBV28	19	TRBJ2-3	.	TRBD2	TGTGCCAGCAGTTTTCCGAGGACTAGCGGGGGATCCGGGCCAGATACGCAGTATTTT	CASSFPRTSGGSGPDTQYF
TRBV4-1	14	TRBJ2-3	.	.	TGCGCCAGCAGCCAAGGACAGCACACAGATACGCAGTATTTT	CASSQGQHTDTQYF
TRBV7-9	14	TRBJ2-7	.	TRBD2	TGTGCCAGCAGCCCCCTGTTTGGGCGGGAGGGCCTGCACTTC	CASSPLFGREGLHF
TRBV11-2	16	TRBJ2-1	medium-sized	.	TGTGCCAGCAGCTTAGTTTACCCGGGTTTCGGCAATGAGCAGTTCTTC	CASSLVYPGFGNEQFF
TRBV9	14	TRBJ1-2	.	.	TGTGCCAGCACGGGGCAGGGATTGATCTATGGCTACACCTTC	CASTGQGLIYGYTF
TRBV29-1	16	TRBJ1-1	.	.	TGCAGCGTTGCCCCCCGCCGTATCCCGTCTAACACTGAAGCTTTCTTT	CSVAPRRIPSNTEAFF
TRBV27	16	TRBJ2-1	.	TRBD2	TGTGCCAGCAGTTTAGTAGCGGGAGGGCCCATCGGTGAGCAGTTCTTC	CASSLVAGGPIGEQFF
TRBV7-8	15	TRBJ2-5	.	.	TGTGCCAGCAGCCCCGGCAGGGATCACCAAGAGACCCAGTACTTC	CASSPGRDHQETQYF
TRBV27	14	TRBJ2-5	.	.	TGTGCCAGCAGTTTACTGGGGGATGGGGAGACCCAGTACTTC	CASSLLGDGETQYF
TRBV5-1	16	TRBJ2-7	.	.	TGCGCCAGCAGCGTCCGGGGCCTAGGTCTCTCCTACGAGCAGTACTTC	CASSVRGLGLSYEQYF
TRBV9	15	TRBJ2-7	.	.	TGTGCCAGCAGCGTAGGGGGGGCTACCCCCTACGAGCAGTACTTC	CASSVGGATPYEQYF
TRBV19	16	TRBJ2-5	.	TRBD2	TGTGCCAGTAGTAGCATTCAGGGCGGGAGGAGTAAGACCCAGTACTTC	CASSSIQGGRSKTQYF
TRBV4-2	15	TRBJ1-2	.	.	TGTGCCAGCAGCCAAGAACTCGGGGGCGAGGATCGCTACACCTTC	CASSQELGGEDRYTF
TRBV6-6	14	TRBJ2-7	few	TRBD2	TGTGCCAGCAGTTACTCGACTAGCGGGAGCGAGCAGTACTTC	CASSYSTSGSEQYF
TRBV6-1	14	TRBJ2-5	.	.	TGTGCCAGCAGTGAACACCCGGGGCTACAGACCCAGTACTTC	CASSEHPGLQTQYF
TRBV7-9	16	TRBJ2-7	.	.	TGTGCCAGCAGCCCCCGCCTGGACAGCAACTCCTACGAGCAGTACTTC	CASSPRLDSNSYEQYF
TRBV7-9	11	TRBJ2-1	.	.	TGTGCCAGCAGCTTTACGGCTGAGCAGTTCTTC	CASSFTAEQFF
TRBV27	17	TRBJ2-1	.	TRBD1	TGTGCCAGCAGTTCATCCCGGACAGGGGGGATTTTGAATGAGCAGTTCTTC	CASSSSRTGGILNEQFF
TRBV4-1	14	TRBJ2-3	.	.	TGCGCCAGCAGCCAAGAGAGCCCTACAGATACGCAGTATTTT	CASSQESPTDTQYF
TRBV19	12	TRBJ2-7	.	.	TGTGCCAGTAGTATCGGGGTTTCCGAGCAGTACTTC	CASSIGVSEQYF
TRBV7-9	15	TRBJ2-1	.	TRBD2	TGTGCCAGCAGCTTTAGCGGGAAACCCTACAATGAGCAGTTCTTC	CASSFSGKPYNEQFF
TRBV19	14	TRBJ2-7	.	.	TGTGCCAGTAGTATAGATTCAGGAGGGTACGAGCAGTACTTC	CASSIDSGGYEQYF
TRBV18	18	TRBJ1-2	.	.	TGTGCCAGCTCACCACAACCCCCGAGCCGGGTAGATTTCTATGGCTACACCTTC	CASSPQPPSRVDFYGYTF
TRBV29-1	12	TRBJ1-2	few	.	TGCAGCGTTGAGGGCCGCGGCTATGGCTACACCTTC	CSVEGRGYGYTF
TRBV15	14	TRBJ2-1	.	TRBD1	TGTGCCACCACTAGACAGGGGAATTGGGATGAGCAGTTCTTC	CATTRQGNWDEQFF
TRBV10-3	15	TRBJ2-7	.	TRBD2	TGTGCCATCAGTACGGGACTAGCGGGAGATAGCGAGCAGTACTTC	CAISTGLAGDSEQYF
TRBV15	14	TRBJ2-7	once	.	TGTGCCACCAGCAGAGATCTGGGGGGCTACGAGCAGTACTTC	CATSRDLGGYEQYF
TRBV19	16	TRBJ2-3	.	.	TGTGCCAGTAGTATAGGGGCTAGCGAAAGCACAGATACGCAGTATTTT	CASSIGASESTDTQYF
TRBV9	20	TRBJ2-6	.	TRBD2	TGTGCCAGCAGCGTAGCTCGTACTAGCGGGAGGGCCCCTGGGGCCAACGTCCTGACTTTC	CASSVARTSGRAPGANVLTF
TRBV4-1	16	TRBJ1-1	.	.	TGCGCCAGCAGCCAAGATACGACACCCAGTAGCGCTGAAGCTTTCTTT	CASSQDTTPSSAEAFF
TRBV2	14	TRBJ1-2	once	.	TGTGCCGGCCAGGTTAGGGGAGTCGACTATGGCTACACCTTC	CAGQVRGVDYGYTF
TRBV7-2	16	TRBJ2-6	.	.	TGTGCCAGCAGCTTAAAGAACCGCTCTGGGGCCAACGTCCTGACTTTC	CASSLKNRSGANVLTF
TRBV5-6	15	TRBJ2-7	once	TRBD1	TGTGCCAGCAGCTTGGTTGGACAGGGGTTCTACGAGCAGTACTTC	CASSLVGQGFYEQYF
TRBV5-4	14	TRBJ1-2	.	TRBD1	TGTGCCAGCAGCCCGAGGACAGGGCTGTATGGCTACACCTTC	CASSPRTGLYGYTF
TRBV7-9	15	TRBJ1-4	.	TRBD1	TGTGCCAGCAGCTTAACAGACAGGGAGGGTGAAAAACTGTTTTTT	CASSLTDREGEKLFF
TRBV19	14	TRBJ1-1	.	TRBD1	TGTGCCAGTAAGGCAGGGGGCTCTTTGACTGAAGCTTTCTTT	CASKAGGSLTEAFF
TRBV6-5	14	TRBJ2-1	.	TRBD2	TGTGCCAGCGGGACTAGCGGGAGCCGAAATGAGCAGTTCTTC	CASGTSGSRNEQFF
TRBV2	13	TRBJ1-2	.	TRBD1	TGTGCCAGCAGTGACCCCATCACAGGGGTCCTTACCTTC	CASSDPITGVLTF
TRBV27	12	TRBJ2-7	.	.	TGTGCCAGCAGCGTGATTGGGTCCGAGCAGTACTTC	CASSVIGSEQYF
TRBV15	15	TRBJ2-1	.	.	TGTGCCACCAGCAGAGCCGGCAGGGGTTGGGATGAGCAGTTCTTC	CATSRAGRGWDEQFF
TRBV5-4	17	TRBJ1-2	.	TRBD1	TGTGCCAGCAGCTTGCCCCGAGTTGACAGGGCCGGCTATGGCTACACCTTC	CASSLPRVDRAGYGYTF
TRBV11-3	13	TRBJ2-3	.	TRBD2	TGTGCTTCGGGGGAGGGGAGCACAGATACGCAGTATTTT	CASGEGSTDTQYF
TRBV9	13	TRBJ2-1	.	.	TGTGCCAGCAGCGTAGGGTCGGACAATGAGCAGTTCTTC	CASSVGSDNEQFF
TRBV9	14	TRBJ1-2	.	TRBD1	TGTGCCAGCAGCGGTACAGGGGGCTTGGGTGGCTACACCTTC	CASSGTGGLGGYTF
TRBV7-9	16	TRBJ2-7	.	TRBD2	TGTGCCAGCAGCTTAAATCCGTATGGGGGGGCCTACGAGCAGTACTTC	CASSLNPYGGAYEQYF
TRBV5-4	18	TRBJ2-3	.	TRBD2	TGTGCCAGCAGCTACGATGAACTAGCGGAGGATCACACAGATACGCAGTATTTT	CASSYDELAEDHTDTQYF
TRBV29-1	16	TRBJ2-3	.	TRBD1	TGCAGCGTTGAAGATCTTCTGGGACAGCCAGTGACGGCGCAGTATTTT	CSVEDLLGQPVTAQYF
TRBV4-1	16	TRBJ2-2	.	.	TGCGCCAGCAGCCAAGATGGAACAGGGTTCACCGGGGAGCTGTTTTTT	CASSQDGTGFTGELFF
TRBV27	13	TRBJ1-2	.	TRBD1	TGTGCCAGCACGGCAGGGGGCGCCTATGGCTACACCTTC	CASTAGGAYGYTF
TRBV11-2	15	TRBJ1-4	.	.	TGTGCCAGCAGCCCCAAGGGCTGGGGCCGGGGAAAAACTGTTTTT	CASSPKGWGRGKTVF
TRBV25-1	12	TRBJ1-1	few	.	TGTGCCAGCAGTGTTTTAGGGTATGGAGCTTTCTTT	CASSVLGYGAFF
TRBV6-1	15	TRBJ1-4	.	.	TGTGCCAGCAGTGTTCGAGTGCACGGATCCGGCGAACTGTTTTTT	CASSVRVHGSGELFF
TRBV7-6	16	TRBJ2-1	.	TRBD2	TGTGCCAGCAGCCGATCACTAGCGGGGAAGAACAATGAGCAGTTCTTC	CASSRSLAGKNNEQFF
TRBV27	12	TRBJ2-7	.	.	TGTGCCAGCAGTCTCGACGGGTACGAGCAGTACTTC	CASSLDGYEQYF